This T cell receptor beta chain was documented in a study of blood T cell repertoires in COVID-19. The CDR3 loop spans 15 amino acids. V trimming: 5 bases; J trimming: 5 bases; junction bases outside the gene matches: 7. Germline V CDR1 and CDR2: SGHAT, FQDESV (reference sequence). Per the original methods: The authors estimated nucleated cell counts from reference gene primer amplification. Measured with immunoSEQ multiplex PCR; TCRdb has only the in-frame clones, and not every one. V, J and clone size are taken as reported in that table, and D and trimming were inferred from the DNA itself. Here the sample spans 150,000 or so clones, around 89% being singletons.

Sequencing was performed on peripheral blood. The chain uses TRBV11-1 and TRBJ2-4, with 9 bases aligning to TRBD1. This clonotype was obtained from a man between 60 and 70 years old with COVID-19, enrolled during active disease. CDR3 protein: CASSAYTGGENIQYF. For the CDR3, the DNA is TGTGCCAGCAGCGCCTACACAGGGGGCGAAAACATTCAGTACTTC.